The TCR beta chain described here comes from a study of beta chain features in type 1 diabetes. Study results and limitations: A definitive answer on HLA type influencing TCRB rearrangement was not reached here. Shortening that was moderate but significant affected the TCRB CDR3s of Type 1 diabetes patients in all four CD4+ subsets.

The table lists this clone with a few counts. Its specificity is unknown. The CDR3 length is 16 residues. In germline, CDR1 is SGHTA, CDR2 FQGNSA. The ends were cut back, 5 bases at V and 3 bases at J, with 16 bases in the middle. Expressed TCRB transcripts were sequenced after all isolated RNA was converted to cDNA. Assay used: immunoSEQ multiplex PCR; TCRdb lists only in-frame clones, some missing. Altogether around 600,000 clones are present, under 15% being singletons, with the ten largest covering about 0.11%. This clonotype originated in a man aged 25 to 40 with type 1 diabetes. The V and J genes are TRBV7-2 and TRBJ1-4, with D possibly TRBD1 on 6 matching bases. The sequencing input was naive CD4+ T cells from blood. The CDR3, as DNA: TGTGCCAGCAGCGTGGACAGCACAACTGCTAATGAAAAACTGTTTTTT. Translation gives CASSVDSTTANEKLFF.